This record concerns one TCR beta chain sequence. Its antigen remains unknown. J gave up 6 bases and V 1 base, and 4 bases lay outside the gene matches. CDR1 SQVTM and CDR2 ANQGSEA come from the germline V gene. The length of the CDR3 is 15 residues. This record belongs to a study of early T cells in non-severe SARS-CoV-2 infection. Individual cDNA molecules received unique molecular identifiers. MiXCR was run by TCRdb on the 5' RACE reads, yielding one entry per CDR3 protein. This table has tens of thousands of distinct CDR3 sequences, about 16% appearing once. Findings and limits, study-wide: Anti-spike CD8 responses were favored by VDJdb matching, which missed private and CD4 specificities.

The receptor was isolated from an adult who was a healthcare worker with PCR-confirmed SARS-CoV-2 infection or an uninfected control (not recorded which). The J gene is TRBJ2-1, the V gene TRBV29-1, with 12 nucleotides matching TRBD1. The specimen sequenced was whole blood. CDR3 nucleotide sequence: TGCAGCGTTGAAGGGGGACAGGGGGCGGCCAATGAGCAGTTCTTC. Protein: CSVEGGQGAANEQFF.